A single sample gave rise to the 31 T cell receptor beta chains below, sequenced in a study of blood T cell repertoires in COVID-19. The method was immunoSEQ multiplex PCR; TCRdb's version includes in-frame clones alone and lacks a portion of them. The table includes more than 50,000 clones, roughly 80% detected once. The sequencing sample was made of peripheral blood. The origin of the receptors is a human donor in a cohort sampled during active COVID-19.

This clone came up a few times. V gene TRBV5-1 combines with J gene TRBJ1-6; 7 nucleotides agree with TRBD1. After removal of 3 bases from V and 0 bases from J, the junction contained 3 bases not matched to a gene. Germline V gene sequence: CDR1 SGHRS, CDR2 YFSETQ. This CDR3 contains 16 residues. The CDR3 DNA reads as TGCGCCAGCAGCTCAGGGGGGAGCTCCTATAATTCACCCCTCCACTTT. Translation: CASSSGGSSYNSPLHF. The variable domain in full, completed from reference TRBV5-1 and TRBJ1-6, reads KAGVTQTPRYLIKTRGQQVTLSCSPISGHRSVSWYQQTPGQGLQFLFEYFSETQRNKGNFPGRFSGRQFSNSRSEMNVSTLELGDSALYLCASSSGGSSYNSPLHFGNGTRLTVT.

This clone has only one observation. The chain carries TRBV2 and TRBJ2-3, with TRBD2 matching over 10 bases. Germline lookup yields CDR1 SNHLY and CDR2 FYNNEI. V lost 6 bases and J lost 4; bases outside the gene matches: 10. This CDR3 is built from 16 residues. CDR3 in amino acids: CASRILAGGRADTQYF. The CDR3, as DNA: TGTGCCAGCAGAATTTTAGCGGGGGGAAGGGCAGATACGCAGTATTTT. Drawing the rest from reference TRBV2 and TRBJ2-3, the complete variable domain is EPEVTQTPSHQVTQMGQEVILRCVPISNHLYFYWYRQILGQKVEFLVSFYNNEISEKSEIFDDQFSVERPDGSNFTLKIRSTKLEDSAMYFCASRILAGGRADTQYFGPGTRLTVL.

The chain joins TRBV2 to TRBJ1-1; D possibly corresponds to TRBD1 (5 bases). CDR3 length: 10 residues. Trimming left V 4 bases short and J 11 bases short, with 8 bases between. The germline CDR1 and CDR2 sequences are SNHLY and FYNNEI. The chain's CDR3 is CASSVRGAFF. CDR3 in DNA: TGTGCCAGCAGTGTTCGGGGGGCTTTCTTT.

The rearrangement links TRBV4-1 to TRBJ2-2, with TRBD2 matching 8 bases. This CDR3 has 18 amino acids. CDR1 is MGHRA, CDR2 YSYEKL, per germline. The ends lost 0 bases at V and 4 bases at J; junction bases unmatched: 10. CDR3 residues: CASSQDVPGGLSTGELFF. In nucleotides, the CDR3 is TGCGCCAGCAGCCAAGACGTGCCGGGGGGGCTTAGCACCGGGGAGCTGTTTTTT.

This chain uses TRBV5-1 with TRBJ2-2, with 10 bases lining up with TRBD2. The CDR3 runs to 14 residues. Trimming removed 3 bases from V and 6 bases from J; junction bases left unmatched: 2. Per germline, CDR1 SGHRS and CDR2 YFSETQ. This CDR3 reads CASSSSGGSGELFF. The CDR3 DNA sequence: TGCGCCAGCAGCTCTAGCGGGGGTTCCGGGGAGCTGTTTTTT.

A single count supports this clone. The chain couples TRBV5-1 to TRBJ2-5; 9 bases align to TRBD2. In germline, CDR1 is SGHRS, CDR2 YFSETQ. The CDR3 runs to 19 residues. Losses at the gene ends were 1 base for V and 6 bases for J; bases not matched to a gene: 19. The CDR3 region is CASSLIGGSPGLAGQTQYF. As DNA, the CDR3 is TGCGCCAGCAGCTTGATCGGGGGGTCACCGGGACTAGCAGGGCAGACCCAGTACTTC.

CDR3 nucleotide sequence: TGTGCCAGCAGCCGGGCAGGGGACCATCAGCCCCAGCATTTT. Its protein product is CASSRAGDHQPQHF. This chain uses TRBV3-1 (or the pseudogene TRBV3-2) with TRBJ1-5; D is possibly TRBD1 (6 bases). V was cut by 4 bases and J by 5 bases, with 12 bases left in between. The germline gives CDR1 LGHDT, CDR2 YNNKEL (reference sequence). The CDR3 covers 14 residues.

The chain carries TRBV6-1 and TRBJ2-7; 8 nucleotides align to TRBD1. Germline CDR1 and CDR2: MNHNS and SASEGT. This CDR3 has 16 residues. With V trimmed by 2 bases and J by 3 bases, 9 bases remained unmatched. The CDR3 sequence: CASSESGGPGDYEQYF. As DNA, the CDR3 is TGTGCCAGCAGTGAATCAGGGGGCCCCGGGGACTACGAGCAGTACTTC.

The chain is built from TRBV10-1 and TRBJ2-1; 7 bases fit TRBD2. V was pared by 2 bases and J by 7 bases, with 5 bases of the junction left unmatched. There are 14 residues in the CDR3. Germline lookup yields CDR1 WNHNN and CDR2 SYGVQD (reference sequence). DNA for the CDR3: TGCGCCAGCAGTGAGGACTTTAGCGGGAATGAGCAGTTCTTC. Encoded protein: CASSEDFSGNEQFF.

The chain is built from TRBV5-1 and TRBJ1-6; 8 nucleotides align to TRBD1. The germline gives CDR1 SGHRS, CDR2 YFSETQ. The V gene end was trimmed by 0 bases and the J gene end by 6 bases; junction bases not matched to a gene: 5. The CDR3 length is 16 residues. The CDR3 protein is CASSLAGQGRNSPLHF. The CDR3, as DNA: TGCGCCAGCAGCTTGGCAGGACAGGGACGTAATTCACCCCTCCACTTT.

This rearrangement joins TRBV5-6 to TRBJ2-6; 8 nucleotides agree with TRBD1. This CDR3 spans 18 amino acids. Germline assignment: CDR1 SGHDT and CDR2 YYEEEE. J lost 4 bases, V lost 1 base, and 10 bases had no gene match. In nucleotides, the CDR3 is TGTGCCAGCAGCTTGAGGCGGACAGGGTCCGCCGGGGCCAACGTCCTGACTTTC. It translates to CASSLRRTGSAGANVLTF.

The chain recombines TRBV9 with TRBJ2-1; 8 bases are a match to TRBD2. Trimming at V came to 1 base and at J to 9 bases, leaving 9 bases not matched to a gene. The CDR3 extends over 15 amino acids. Per the germline V gene, CDR1 is SGDLS and CDR2 is YYNGEE. This CDR3 reads CASSVSGGRSREQFF. The CDR3 DNA reads as TGTGCCAGCAGCGTAAGCGGGGGTCGAAGTCGTGAGCAGTTCTTC.

This chain connects TRBV18 to TRBJ2-3, with 10 bases that match TRBD1. The ends lost 6 bases at V and 12 bases at J; junction bases unmatched: 3. CDR3 size: 11 residues. The germline CDR1 and CDR2 sequences are KGHSH and LQKENI. The chain's CDR3 is CASSPTGGQYF. CDR3 DNA: TGTGCCAGCTCGCCGACAGGGGGCCAGTATTTT.

Here the CDR3 reads CASSLWALETQYF. The CDR3 nucleotides are TGTGCCAGCAGTTTGTGGGCCCTGGAGACCCAGTACTTC. This sequence joins TRBV6-5 and TRBJ2-5, with unresolved D. Between the trimmed V and J ends, which lost 4 bases and 5 bases, there was a span of 11 bases. The CDR3 totals 13 residues. Germline loops: CDR1 MNHEY, CDR2 SVGAGI.

The chain recombines TRBV7-8 with TRBJ2-3, with D possibly TRBD2 on 7 matching bases. Germline CDR1 is SGHVS and CDR2 is FQNEAQ. Trimming took 1 base from V and 6 from J, leaving 14 bases between them. The CDR3 sequence is 15 residues long. The DNA for the CDR3 is TGTGCCAGCAGCTTAGAATATGGGGGGGCGGATACGCAGTATTTT. The encoded protein is CASSLEYGGADTQYF.

The count of this clone is one. V usage is TRBV6-2 or TRBV6-3 and J usage is TRBJ2-5; TRBD2 aligns across 9 bases. There are 14 residues in the CDR3. Germline CDR1 reads MNHEY; CDR2 reads SVGEGT. Germline trimming cut 5 bases from V and 5 bases from J; bases unmatched to any gene: 6. In nucleotides, the CDR3 is TGTGCCAGCAGTCCGCGGGGGGGCAGGGAGACCCAGTACTTC. Translating it yields CASSPRGGRETQYF.

V usage is TRBV18 and J usage is TRBJ1-4, with 9 bases matching TRBD1. The junction had 6 bases not matched to a gene; V was cut back by 7 bases and J by 0 bases. CDR1 and CDR2 from the germline V gene are KGHSH and LQKENI. CDR3 size: 16 residues. CDR3 region: CASFDRGRTTNEKLFF. The DNA for the CDR3 is TGTGCCAGCTTCGACAGGGGGAGAACAACTAATGAAAAACTGTTTTTT.

V usage is TRBV27 and J usage is TRBJ2-1; D perhaps matches TRBD1 (5 bases). V lost 3 bases and J 7 bases, leaving 7 bases between the germline ends. The CDR3 runs 12 residues. Germline assignment: CDR1 MNHEY and CDR2 SMNVEV (reference sequence). DNA for the CDR3: TGTGCCAGCAGTTTCAGGGTTAATGAGCAGTTCTTC. This sequence encodes CASSFRVNEQFF.

The chain combines TRBV11-2 with TRBJ2-1, with a weak D call TRBD2 (6 bases). V lost 2 bases and J lost 6, with 17 bases in between. There are 16 residues in the CDR3. Germline V gene data show CDR1 as SGHAT and CDR2 as FQNNGV. CDR3 sequence reads: CASSLRTASASNEQFF. The CDR3 DNA sequence: TGTGCCAGCAGCTTAAGAACGGCTAGCGCAAGCAATGAGCAGTTCTTC.

The rearrangement links TRBV28 to TRBJ1-3, with D perhaps matching TRBD1 (5 bases). CDR3 length equals 14 residues. V lost 2 bases, J lost 1 base, and 6 bases lay in between. Germline values: CDR1 MDHEN, CDR2 SYDVKM. CDR3 DNA sequence: TGTGCCAGCAGTTTAGGGGGGTCTGGAAACACCATATATTTT. This gives the protein CASSLGGSGNTIYF.

The V call is TRBV11-2, the J call TRBJ1-6, with TRBD1 as a possible D gene (6 bases). Germline V lookup: CDR1 SGHAT, CDR2 FQNNGV. Trimming shortened V by 1 base and J by 7 bases, and 11 bases separated the two germline ends. The CDR3 is 15 residues long. The CDR3 DNA sequence: TGTGCCAGCAGCTTAGTTACAGGGTCGAATTCACCCCTCCACTTT. Translated, it gives CASSLVTGSNSPLHF.

The V gene is TRBV7-6, the J gene TRBJ1-1, with a tentative D call TRBD1 (6 bases). The CDR3 length is 13 residues. V lost 3 bases, J lost 8 bases, and 13 bases lay in between. Germline V gene data show CDR1 as SGHVS and CDR2 as FNYEAQ. The CDR3 spells CASSFTGTSEAFF. The CDR3 nucleotides read TGTGCCAGCAGCTTTACCGGGACATCCGAAGCTTTCTTT.

V and J are TRBV28 and TRBJ1-4, with no clear D. Germline CDR1 is MDHEN and CDR2 is SYDVKM. CDR3 length: 15 amino acids. Trimming removed 3 bases at V and 0 bases at J, with 8 bases between. The CDR3 nucleotides read TGTGCCAGCAGTTTGGGAGGAGCAACTAATGAAAAACTGTTTTTT. It translates to CASSLGGATNEKLFF.

The chain combines TRBV11-2 with TRBJ2-5; 8 nucleotides line up with TRBD2. The CDR3 contains 17 residues. Germline values: CDR1 SGHAT, CDR2 FQNNGV. After removal of 5 bases from V and 5 bases from J, the junction contained 16 bases not matched to a gene. Written as DNA, the CDR3 is TGTGCCAGCAGCCCCGATTGGCTAGCGGGCCGGGGGGAGACCCAGTACTTC. Protein product: CASSPDWLAGRGETQYF.

The chain has TRBV6-4 and TRBJ1-6; a possible D gene is TRBD1 (5 bases). V lost 4 bases, J lost 3 bases, and 10 bases lay in between. The germline V gene encodes CDR1 MRHNA and CDR2 SNTAGT. This CDR3 contains 15 residues. The CDR3 DNA is TGTGCCAGCAGTGTCGGGGGGGACTATAATTCACCCCTCCACTTT. Translation gives CASSVGGDYNSPLHF.

The chain employs TRBV7-2 and TRBJ2-2; D remains ambiguous. The CDR3 runs 16 residues. Germline V gene sequence: CDR1 SGHTA, CDR2 FQGNSA. V lost 1 base and J lost 2, with 11 bases in between. CDR3 region: CASSLVAVTNTGELFF. CDR3 bases: TGTGCCAGCAGCTTAGTGGCGGTAACCAACACCGGGGAGCTGTTTTTT.

This chain uses TRBV11-2 with TRBJ1-3, with TRBD1 identical over 7 bases. From germline, CDR1 is SGHAT and CDR2 FQNNGV. The junction had 13 bases not matched to a gene; V was cut back by 5 bases and J by 9 bases. The CDR3 is made up of 15 amino acids. The CDR3 here is CASSQWDTGAGTIYF. CDR3 sequence (DNA): TGTGCCAGCAGCCAGTGGGACACAGGGGCGGGCACCATATATTTT.

This sequence joins TRBV10-1 and TRBJ2-1, with 14 positions matching TRBD2. This CDR3 has 14 amino acids. Germline V gene data show CDR1 as WNHNN and CDR2 as SYGVQD (reference sequence). The J segment lost 10 bases and the V segment lost 6 bases, leaving 5 bases of the junction unmatched. CDR3 bases: TGCGCCAGCAGCCGTGGACTAGCGGGGGGCGAGCAGTTCTTC. Its protein is CASSRGLAGGEQFF.

The V gene is TRBV2, the J gene TRBJ2-7; 9 bases align to TRBD1. In germline, CDR1 is SNHLY, CDR2 FYNNEI. CDR3 length: 13 amino acids. V dropped 9 bases and J dropped 6; count of bases not matched to a gene: 9. The CDR3 DNA is TGTGCCAGTACAGGGGGCGAAACGAGCGAGCAGTACGTC. Translating gives CASTGGETSEQYV.

The chain links TRBV5-1 to TRBJ2-1; D not certain. The CDR3 is 18 amino acids. Germline values: CDR1 SGHRS, CDR2 YFSETQ. V was trimmed by 4 bases and J by 9 bases, leaving 29 bases between them. CDR3 residues: CASSINLPRVQIGGEQFF. CDR3 DNA sequence: TGCGCCAGCAGCATCAACCTCCCCCGGGTCCAAATCGGTGGTGAGCAGTTCTTC.

V gene TRBV10-2 combines with J gene TRBJ1-5; the match to TRBD1 covers 8 bases. V trimming: 6 bases; J trimming: 8 bases; junction bases outside the gene matches: 15. Germline loops: CDR1 WSHSY, CDR2 SAAADI. The CDR3 is made up of 16 amino acids. For the CDR3, the DNA is TGCGCCAGCAGCCTACTCGGACAGGGCCCCATGGAGCCCCAGCATTTT. This encodes CASSLLGQGPMEPQHF.